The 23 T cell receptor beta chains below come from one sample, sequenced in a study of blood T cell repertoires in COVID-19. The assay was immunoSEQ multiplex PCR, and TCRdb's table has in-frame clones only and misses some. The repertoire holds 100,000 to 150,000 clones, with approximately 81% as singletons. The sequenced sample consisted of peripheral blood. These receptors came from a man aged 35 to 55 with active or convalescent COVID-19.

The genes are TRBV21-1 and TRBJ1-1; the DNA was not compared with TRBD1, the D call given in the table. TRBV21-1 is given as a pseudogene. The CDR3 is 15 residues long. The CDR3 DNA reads TGTGCCGGCACGGGGGACAGGGGTACCACCACTGAAGCTTTCTTT. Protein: CAGTGDRGTTTEAFF.

CDR3 nucleotides: TGTGCCAGCAGCTTAGGAAGGGGACAGGGTGGTAGTGAGCAGTTCTTC. Residues: CASSLGRGQGGSEQFF. The chain employs TRBV7-7 and TRBJ2-1; 9 positions match TRBD1. Germline-derived CDR1 and CDR2 are SSHAT and FNYEAQ (reference sequence). Trimming removed 1 base from V and 9 bases from J; junction bases left unmatched: 10. CDR3 size: 16 residues.

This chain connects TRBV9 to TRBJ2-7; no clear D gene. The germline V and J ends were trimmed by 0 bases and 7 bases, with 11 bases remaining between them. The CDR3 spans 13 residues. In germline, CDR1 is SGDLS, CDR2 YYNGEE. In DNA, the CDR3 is TGTGCCAGCAGCGTAGACCCGCGGCGGGAGCAGTACTTC. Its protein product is CASSVDPRREQYF.

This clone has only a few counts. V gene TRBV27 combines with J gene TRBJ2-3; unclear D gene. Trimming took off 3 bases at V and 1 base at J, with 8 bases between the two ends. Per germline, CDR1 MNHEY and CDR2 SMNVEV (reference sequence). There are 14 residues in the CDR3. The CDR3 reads CASSFGLGTDTQYF. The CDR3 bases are TGTGCCAGCAGTTTCGGCCTAGGCACAGATACGCAGTATTTT.

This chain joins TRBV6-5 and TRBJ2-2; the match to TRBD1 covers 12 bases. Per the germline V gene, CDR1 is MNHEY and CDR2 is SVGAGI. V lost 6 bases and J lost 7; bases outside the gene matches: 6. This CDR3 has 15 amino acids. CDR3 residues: CASSSGQGAGGELFF. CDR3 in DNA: TGTGCCAGCAGCTCGGGACAGGGGGCCGGCGGGGAGCTGTTTTTT.

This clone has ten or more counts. The CDR3 sequence: CASSPIVGSNQPQHF. In nucleotides, the CDR3 is TGTGCCAGCAGCCCCATCGTCGGGAGCAATCAGCCCCAGCATTTT. This chain uses TRBV7-8 with TRBJ1-5; D is undetermined. Trimming cost V 5 bases and J 1 base, with 12 bases left between them. CDR1 and CDR2 (germline): SGHVS, FQNEAQ. The CDR3 is 15 amino acids.

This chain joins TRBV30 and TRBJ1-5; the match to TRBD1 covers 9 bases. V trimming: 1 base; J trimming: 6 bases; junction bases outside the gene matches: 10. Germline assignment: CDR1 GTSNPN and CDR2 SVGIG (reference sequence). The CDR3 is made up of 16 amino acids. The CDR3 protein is CAWSARGGQGGQPQHF. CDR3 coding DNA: TGTGCCTGGAGTGCAAGGGGGGGACAGGGAGGTCAGCCCCAGCATTTT.

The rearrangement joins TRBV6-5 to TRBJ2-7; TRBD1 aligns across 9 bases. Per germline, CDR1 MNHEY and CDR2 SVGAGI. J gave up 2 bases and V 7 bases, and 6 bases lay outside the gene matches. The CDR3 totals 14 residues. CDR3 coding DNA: TGTGCCAGCAAAACAGGGGGCCCTGCCTACGAGCAGTACTTC. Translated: CASKTGGPAYEQYF.

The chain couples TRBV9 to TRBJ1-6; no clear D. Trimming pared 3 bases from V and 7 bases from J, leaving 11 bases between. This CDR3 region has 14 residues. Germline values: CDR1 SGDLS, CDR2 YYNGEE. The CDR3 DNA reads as TGTGCCAGCAGCGAGTTCACAGACAATTCACCCCTCCACTTT. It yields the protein CASSEFTDNSPLHF.

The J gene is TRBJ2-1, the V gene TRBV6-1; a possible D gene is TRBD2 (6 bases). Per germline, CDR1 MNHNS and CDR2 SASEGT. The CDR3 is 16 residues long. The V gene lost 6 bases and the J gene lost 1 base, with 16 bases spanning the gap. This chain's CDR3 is CASRESGGGSYNEQFF. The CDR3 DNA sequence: TGTGCCAGCAGAGAAAGCGGAGGAGGGTCCTACAATGAGCAGTTCTTC.

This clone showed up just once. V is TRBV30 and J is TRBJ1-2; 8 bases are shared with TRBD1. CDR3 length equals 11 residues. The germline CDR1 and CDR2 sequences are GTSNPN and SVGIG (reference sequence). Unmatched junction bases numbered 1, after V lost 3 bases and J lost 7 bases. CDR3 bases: TGTGCCTGGAGGACAGGGGTTGGCTACACCTTC. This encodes CAWRTGVGYTF.

DNA of the CDR3: TGTGCCAGCAGCTTTCGAGACAGGGTGAAAAAACTGTTTTTT. Translating gives CASSFRDRVKKLFF. The V call is TRBV7-3, the J call TRBJ1-4, with TRBD1 matching 7 bases. Germline V gives CDR1 SGHTA, CDR2 FQGTGA. The CDR3 sequence is 14 residues long. Losses at the gene ends were 3 bases for V and 9 bases for J; bases not matched to a gene: 7.

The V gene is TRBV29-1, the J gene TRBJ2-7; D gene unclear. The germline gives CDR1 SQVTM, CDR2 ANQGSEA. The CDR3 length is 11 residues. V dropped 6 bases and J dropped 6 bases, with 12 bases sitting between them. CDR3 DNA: TGCAGCGTCTACGACCCGGGCGAGCAGTACTTC. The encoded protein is CSVYDPGEQYF.

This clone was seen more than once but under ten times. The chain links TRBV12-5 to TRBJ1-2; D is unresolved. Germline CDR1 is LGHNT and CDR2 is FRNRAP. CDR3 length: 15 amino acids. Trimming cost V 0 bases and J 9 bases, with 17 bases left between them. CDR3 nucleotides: TGTGCTAGTGGTTTGGTACCGAGCGAACCATTTAGCTACACCTTC. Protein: CASGLVPSEPFSYTF.

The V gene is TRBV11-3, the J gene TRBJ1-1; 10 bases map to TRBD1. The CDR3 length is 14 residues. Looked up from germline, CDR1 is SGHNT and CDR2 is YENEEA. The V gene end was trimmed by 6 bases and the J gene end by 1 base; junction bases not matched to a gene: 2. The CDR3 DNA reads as TGTGCCAGCAGTCGGGACAGGGGGAACACTGAAGCTTTCTTT. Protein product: CASSRDRGNTEAFF.

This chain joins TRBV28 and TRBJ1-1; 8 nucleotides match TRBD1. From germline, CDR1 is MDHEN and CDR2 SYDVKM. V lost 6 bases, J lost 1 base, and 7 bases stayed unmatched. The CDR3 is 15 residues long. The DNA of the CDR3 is TGTGCCAGCAGAGGGGGAGGACAGGGGAACACTGAAGCTTTCTTT. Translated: CASRGGGQGNTEAFF.

The CDR3, as DNA: TGTGCCACCATGAGCGGGGGGGCCACAGATACGCAGTATTTT. Protein product: CATMSGGATDTQYF. The chain recombines TRBV15 with TRBJ2-3, with 10 nucleotides matching TRBD2. The CDR3 length is 14 residues. Germline V lookup: CDR1 LNHNV, CDR2 YYDKDF (reference sequence). V was clipped by 7 bases and J by 2 bases; unmatched bases: 3. Combining the CDR3 with reference TRBV15 and TRBJ2-3 gives the whole variable domain DAMVIQNPRYQVTQFGKPVTLSCSQTLNHNVMYWYQQKSSQAPKLLFHYYDKDFNNEADTPDNFQSRRPNTSFCFLDIRSPGLGDTAMYLCATMSGGATDTQYFGPGTRLTVL.

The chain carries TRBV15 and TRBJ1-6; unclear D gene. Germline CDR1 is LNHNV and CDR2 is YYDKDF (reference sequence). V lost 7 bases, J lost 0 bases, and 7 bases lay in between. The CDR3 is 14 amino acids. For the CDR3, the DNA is TGTGCCACCACGCAGTCCTCCTATAATTCACCCCTCCACTTT. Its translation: CATTQSSYNSPLHF.

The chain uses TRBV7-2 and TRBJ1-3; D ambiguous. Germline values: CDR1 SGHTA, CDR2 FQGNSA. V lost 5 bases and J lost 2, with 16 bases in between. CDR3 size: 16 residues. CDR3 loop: CASSPRRRSAGNTIYF. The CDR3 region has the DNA TGTGCCAGCAGCCCACGACGGAGATCGGCTGGAAACACCATATATTTT.

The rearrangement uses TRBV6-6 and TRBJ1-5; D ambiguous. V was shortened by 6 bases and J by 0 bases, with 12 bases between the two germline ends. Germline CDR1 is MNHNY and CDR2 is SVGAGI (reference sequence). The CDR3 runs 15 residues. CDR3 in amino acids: CASSLKKSSNQPQHF. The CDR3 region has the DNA TGTGCCAGCAGCCTGAAAAAGAGTAGCAATCAGCCCCAGCATTTT.

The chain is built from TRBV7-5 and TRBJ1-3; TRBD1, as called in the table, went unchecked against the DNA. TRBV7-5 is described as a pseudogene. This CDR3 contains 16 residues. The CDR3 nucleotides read TGTGTCAGAAGCTTAGGGACATCGAGCTCTGGAAACACCATATATTTT. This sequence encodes CVRSLGTSSSGNTIYF.

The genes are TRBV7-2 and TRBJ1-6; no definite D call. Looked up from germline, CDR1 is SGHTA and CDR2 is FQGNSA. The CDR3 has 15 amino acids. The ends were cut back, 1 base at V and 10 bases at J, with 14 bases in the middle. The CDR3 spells CASSLGIGGLSPLHF. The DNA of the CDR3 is TGTGCCAGCAGCTTAGGGATTGGCGGGTTATCACCCCTCCACTTT.

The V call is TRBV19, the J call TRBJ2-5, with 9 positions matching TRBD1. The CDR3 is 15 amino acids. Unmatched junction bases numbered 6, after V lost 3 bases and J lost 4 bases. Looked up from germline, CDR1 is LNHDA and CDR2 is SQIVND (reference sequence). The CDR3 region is CASSIGGQGIETQYF. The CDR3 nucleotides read TGTGCCAGTAGTATTGGGGGACAGGGTATAGAGACCCAGTACTTC. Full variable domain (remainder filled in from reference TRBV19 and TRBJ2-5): DGGITQSPKYLFRKEGQNVTLSCEQNLNHDAMYWYRQDPGQGLRLIYYSQIVNDFQKGDIAEGYSVSREKKESFPLTVTSAQKNPTAFYLCASSIGGQGIETQYFGPGTRLLVL.